The clone carrying this T cell receptor beta chain appeared many times. Its antigen is still unknown. The entry originates in a study of identical twins. Study-wide findings and caveats: Researchers reported excess low generation probability among twin-shared out-of-frame alpha sequences. Findings depended on cross-sectional statistics rather than tracking the same donors. Abundant cord blood beta clonotypes carried fewer insertions; memory repertoires showed none.

After template switching added a universal primer site, the resulting cDNA carried unique molecular identifiers. TCRdb reprocessed the 5' RACE reads via MiXCR and lists one record per CDR3 protein. The sample lists 500,000 or so distinct CDR3 sequences, 12% to 15% occurring once. Separately, the same data were catalogued under a study of yellow fever vaccine responses in identical twins.

Material for sequencing was CD4+ T cells sorted from blood. This sequence was found in a woman aged 18 to 35 in good health.

The CDR3 loop is CASSFGSSTDTQYF. CDR3 coding DNA: TGCGCCAGCAGCTTTGGCAGCAGCACAGATACGCAGTATTTT. The chain employs TRBV5-1 and TRBJ2-3, with D uncertain. The CDR3 covers 14 residues. The V gene's germline CDR1 is SGHRS and CDR2 YFSETQ. Trimming shortened V by 2 bases and J by 0 bases, and 7 bases separated the two germline ends.